The following is a TCR beta chain sequence with its context. In germline, CDR1 is MNHEY, CDR2 SVGAGI. The CDR3 has 13 amino acids. V was shortened by 0 bases and J by 4 bases, with 6 bases between the two germline ends. The data were taken from a study of control samples from healthy donors and cancer patients. Assay: immunoSEQ multiplex PCR; the TCRdb copy retains only in-frame clones and omits some. The profile shows around 170,000 clones, almost 90% of them singletons. The sequence was collected from a woman aged 30 to 39 in good health. Sequenced input: blood. The chain is built from TRBV6-5 and TRBJ1-1; D is unclear. For the CDR3, the DNA is TGTGCCAGCAGTTACTCGAGGACCACTGAAGCTTTCTTT. Translated, it gives CASSYSRTTEAFF.